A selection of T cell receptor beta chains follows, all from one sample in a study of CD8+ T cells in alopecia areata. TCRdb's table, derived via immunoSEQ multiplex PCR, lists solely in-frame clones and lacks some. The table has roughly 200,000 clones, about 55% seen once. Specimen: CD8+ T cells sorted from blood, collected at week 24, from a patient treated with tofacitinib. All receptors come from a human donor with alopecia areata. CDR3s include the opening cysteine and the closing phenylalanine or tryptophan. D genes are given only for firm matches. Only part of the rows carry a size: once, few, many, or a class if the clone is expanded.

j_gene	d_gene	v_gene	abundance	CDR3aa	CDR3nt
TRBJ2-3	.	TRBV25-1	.	CASRTVTDTQYF	TGTGCCAGCAGGACGGTTACAGATACGCAGTATTTT
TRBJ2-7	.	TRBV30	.	CAWSPPGTYEQYF	TGTGCCTGGAGCCCCCCGGGCACCTACGAGCAGTACTTC
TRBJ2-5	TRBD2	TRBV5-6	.	CASSRPRAGSQETQYF	TGTGCCAGCAGCAGGCCCCGAGCGGGGTCCCAAGAGACCCAGTACTTC
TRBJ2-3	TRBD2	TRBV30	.	CAWTTSGGRTDTQYF	TGTGCCTGGACTACTAGCGGGGGGCGCACAGATACGCAGTATTTT
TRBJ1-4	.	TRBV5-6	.	CASSLDGSNEKLFF	TGTGCCAGCAGCTTGGATGGCTCCAATGAAAAACTGTTTTTT
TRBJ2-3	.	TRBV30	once	CAWRGKGTDTQYF	TGTGCCTGGAGAGGGAAAGGGACAGATACGCAGTATTTT
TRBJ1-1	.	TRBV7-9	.	CASSRGAEAFF	TGTGCCAGCAGCCGGGGGGCTGAAGCTTTCTTT
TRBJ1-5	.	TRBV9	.	CASSVGGAGQPQHF	TGTGCCAGCAGCGTAGGGGGGGCCGGTCAGCCCCAGCATTTT
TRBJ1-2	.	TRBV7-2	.	CASSFRTNNYGYTF	TGTGCCAGCAGCTTTCGGACCAATAACTATGGCTACACCTTC
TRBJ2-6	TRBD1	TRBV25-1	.	CASSEEGAGANVLTF	TGTGCCAGCAGTGAAGAGGGGGCCGGGGCCAACGTCCTGACTTTC
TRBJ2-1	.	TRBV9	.	CASSVGPDFSNEQFF	TGTGCCAGCAGCGTAGGCCCCGATTTCTCCAATGAGCAGTTCTTC
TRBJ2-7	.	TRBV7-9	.	CASSLVGFQDSAYEQYF	TGTGCCAGCAGCTTAGTGGGGTTTCAGGACAGCGCCTACGAGCAGTACTTC
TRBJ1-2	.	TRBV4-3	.	CASSQSHGGGNGYTF	TGCGCCAGCAGCCAAAGCCACGGTGGGGGCAATGGCTACACCTTC
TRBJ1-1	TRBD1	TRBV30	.	CAWSADREAFF	TGTGCCTGGAGTGCGGACAGGGAAGCTTTCTTT
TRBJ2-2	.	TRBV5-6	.	CASSLAVDSNTGELFF	TGTGCCAGCAGCTTGGCCGTGGATTCGAACACCGGGGAGCTGTTTTTT
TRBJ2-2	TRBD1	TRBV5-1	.	CASSGQGANTGELFF	TGCGCCAGCAGCGGACAGGGGGCTAACACCGGGGAGCTGTTTTTT
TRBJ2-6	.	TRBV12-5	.	CASDTTNAGANVLTF	TGTGCTAGTGACACCACGAATGCTGGGGCCAACGTCCTGACTTTC
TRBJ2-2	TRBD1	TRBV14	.	CASSQGGGGTGELFF	TGTGCCAGCAGCCAAGGAGGGGGCGGCACCGGGGAGCTGTTTTTT
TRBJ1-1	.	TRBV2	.	CASRTPGGNTEAFF	TGTGCCAGCAGGACCCCGGGGGGGAACACTGAAGCTTTCTTT
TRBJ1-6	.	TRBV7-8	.	CASSMRGGSPLHF	TGTGCCAGCAGCATGAGGGGTGGTTCACCCCTCCACTTT
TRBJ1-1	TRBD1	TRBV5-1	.	CASSDDRVVTEAFF	TGCGCCAGCAGCGACGACAGGGTTGTCACTGAAGCTTTCTTT
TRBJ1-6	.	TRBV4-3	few	CASSQVGQRDSPLHF	TGCGCCAGCAGCCAAGTCGGGCAAAGGGATTCACCCCTCCACTTT
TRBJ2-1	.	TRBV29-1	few	CSVETDYQSTYNEQFF	TGCAGCGTTGAAACGGACTATCAATCCACCTACAATGAGCAGTTCTTC
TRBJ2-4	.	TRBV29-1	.	CSVVPPEGDSIQYF	TGCAGCGTTGTACCCCCCGAGGGTGACAGCATTCAGTACTTC
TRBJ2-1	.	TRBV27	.	CASTGDRSYNEQFF	TGTGCTTCCACCGGAGACAGAAGTTACAATGAGCAGTTCTTC
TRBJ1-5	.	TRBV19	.	CASSGRRNSNQPQHF	TGTGCCAGTAGTGGCCGACGGAATAGCAATCAGCCCCAGCATTTT
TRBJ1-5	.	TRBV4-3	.	CASSQDRMKRDQPQHF	TGCGCCAGCAGCCAAGATCGTATGAAGAGAGATCAGCCCCAGCATTTT
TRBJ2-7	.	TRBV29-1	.	CSVEQKSPYEQYF	TGCAGCGTTGAGCAGAAGTCCCCCTACGAGCAGTACTTC
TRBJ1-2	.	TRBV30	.	CAWRPGPGPAANYGYTF	TGTGCCTGGAGACCCGGCCCTGGGCCAGCTGCTAACTATGGCTACACCTTC
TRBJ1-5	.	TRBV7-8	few	CASSLSPSQPQHF	TGTGCCAGCAGCTTATCGCCTTCGCAGCCCCAGCATTTT
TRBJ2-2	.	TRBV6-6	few	CASGFGGTGELFF	TGTGCCAGCGGTTTTGGGGGCACCGGGGAGCTGTTTTTT
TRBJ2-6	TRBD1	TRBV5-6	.	CASSLLWDRGTSGANVLTF	TGTGCCAGCAGCTTGCTCTGGGACAGGGGTACTTCTGGGGCCAACGTCCTGACTTTC
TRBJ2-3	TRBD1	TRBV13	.	CASTLGQAFTDTQYF	TGTGCCAGCACCTTGGGACAGGCGTTCACAGATACGCAGTATTTT
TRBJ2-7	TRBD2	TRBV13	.	CASSPPAGGFYEQYF	TGTGCCAGCAGCCCCCCAGCGGGGGGCTTCTACGAGCAGTACTTC
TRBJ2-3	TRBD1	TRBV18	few	CASSPTGQGKGSTDTQYF	TGTGCCAGCTCACCAACAGGACAGGGGAAGGGCAGCACAGATACGCAGTATTTT
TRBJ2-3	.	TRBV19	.	CASSIRDTQYF	TGTGCCAGTAGTATCCGGGATACGCAGTATTTT
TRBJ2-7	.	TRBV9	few	CASSPRVGDGEQYF	TGTGCCAGCAGCCCTCGGGTGGGAGACGGCGAGCAGTACTTC
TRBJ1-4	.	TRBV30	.	CAWSEDEKLFF	TGTGCCTGGAGTGAGGATGAAAAACTGTTTTTT
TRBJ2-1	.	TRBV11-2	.	CASSDSTNHEQFF	TGTGCCAGCAGCGATTCGACGAACCATGAGCAGTTCTTC
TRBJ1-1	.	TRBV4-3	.	CASSPTGGVMNTEAFF	TGCGCCAGCAGCCCCACTGGGGGGGTAATGAACACTGAAGCTTTCTTT
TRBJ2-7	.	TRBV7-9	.	CASSSSDPSYEQYF	TGTGCCAGCAGCTCCTCGGACCCTTCCTACGAGCAGTACTTC
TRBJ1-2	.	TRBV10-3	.	CATGSRDDYGYTF	TGTGCCACCGGGAGCCGAGATGATTATGGCTACACCTTC
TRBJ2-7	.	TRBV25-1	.	CASSRARSYEQYF	TGTGCCAGCAGTAGGGCGAGGAGCTACGAGCAGTACTTC
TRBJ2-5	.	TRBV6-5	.	CASSPSLQETQYF	TGTGCCAGCAGTCCTAGCCTCCAAGAGACCCAGTACTTC
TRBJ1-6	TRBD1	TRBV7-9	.	CASSHTMTGGVYSPLHF	TGTGCCAGCAGTCATACAATGACAGGGGGCGTATATTCACCCCTCCACTTT
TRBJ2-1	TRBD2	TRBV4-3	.	CASSQDRGTSFEQFF	TGCGCCAGCAGCCAAGATCGGGGGACTAGCTTCGAGCAGTTCTTC
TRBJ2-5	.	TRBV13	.	CASSSFQGQETQYF	TGTGCCAGCAGTTCATTCCAGGGGCAAGAGACCCAGTACTTC
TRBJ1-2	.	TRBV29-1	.	CSVEDPTTGNYGYTF	TGCAGCGTTGAAGATCCAACCACCGGAAACTATGGCTACACCTTC
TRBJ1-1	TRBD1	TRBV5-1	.	CASSLTGGGRSTEAFF	TGCGCCAGCAGCTTAACAGGGGGAGGACGGAGCACTGAAGCTTTCTTT
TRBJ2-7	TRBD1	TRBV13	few	CASSIGGSYEQYF	TGTGCCAGCAGCATAGGGGGCAGCTACGAGCAGTACTTC
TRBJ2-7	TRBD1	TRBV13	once	CASSFSTGEYEQYF	TGTGCCAGCAGCTTTTCCACAGGGGAGTACGAGCAGTACTTC
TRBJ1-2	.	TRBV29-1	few	CSVLDGDYGYTF	TGCAGCGTGTTAGACGGTGACTATGGCTACACCTTC
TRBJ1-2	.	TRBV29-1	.	CSVAGRAPFYGYTF	TGCAGCGTTGCAGGCAGGGCACCTTTCTATGGCTACACCTTC
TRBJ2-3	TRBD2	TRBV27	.	CASSKRTSGGLTDTQYF	TGTGCCAGCAGTAAAAGGACTAGCGGGGGTCTCACAGATACGCAGTATTTT
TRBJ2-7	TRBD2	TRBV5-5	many	CASSLAPDQAGGIYEQYF	TGTGCCAGCAGCTTGGCTCCCGATCAAGCGGGGGGGATCTACGAGCAGTACTTC
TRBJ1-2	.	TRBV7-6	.	CASSHSWGALDGYTF	TGTGCCAGCAGCCACTCCTGGGGGGCCCTTGATGGCTACACCTTC
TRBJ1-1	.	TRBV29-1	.	CSVPQVPEAFF	TGCAGCGTTCCACAGGTCCCTGAAGCTTTCTTT
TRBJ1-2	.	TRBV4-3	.	CASSQDKGGKGTNYGYTF	TGCGCCAGCAGCCAAGATAAAGGCGGGAAGGGGACTAACTATGGCTACACCTTC
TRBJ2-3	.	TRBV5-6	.	CASRPAVGGRDTQYF	TGTGCCAGCAGACCGGCGGTCGGGGGGCGAGATACGCAGTATTTT
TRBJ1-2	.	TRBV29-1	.	CSVRGGDYGYTF	TGCAGCGTTCGCGGGGGGGACTATGGCTACACCTTC